This TCR beta chain was sequenced in a study of response to subunit inactivated influenza vaccine. General observations from the study: A suggestion made by the authors is that each seasonal influenza vaccination recruits few new T cells.

The V gene's germline CDR1 is MNHNS and CDR2 SASEGT. The CDR3 is 15 residues long. Trimming cost V 6 bases and J 2 bases; bases outside gene matches: 8. In TCRdb, the RT-PCR reads were re-called with MiXCR into one record per CDR3 protein. Seen here are roughly 700,000 distinct CDR3 sequences, over 11% observed once, and the top ten hold 6% to 7%. For this clonotype: Its antigen is unidentified.

This sequence joins TRBV6-1 and TRBJ2-5, with 8 bases lining up with TRBD1. This sample comprised PBMCs from blood, obtained 14 to 15 days before vaccination. This sequence originates from a man in his fifties or sixties who received an inactivated influenza vaccine. This CDR3 reads CASRPHGTGQETQYF. DNA of the CDR3: TGTGCCAGCAGACCCCACGGGACAGGACAAGAGACCCAGTACTTC.